This T cell receptor beta chain was identified during a study of blood T cell repertoires in COVID-19. About the research overall: The United States, Italy and Spain supplied acute and convalescent COVID-19 samples. PBMCs, B-cell-depleted T cells, or T cells provided the cDNA or gDNA that made up the material.

As originally analysed: Researchers report that nucleated cell counts were estimated from reference gene primer amplification. Using immunoSEQ multiplex PCR, the repertoire was profiled, and TCRdb retains in-frame clones only, with some absent. D and trimming come from the DNA, and the V and J calls and clone size come from that table. The repertoire includes fewer than 250,000 clones, 70% to 85% of them detected once, and under 2% sits in the top ten. Sequenced sample: peripheral blood. This sequence originates from a woman aged 80 or over with acute or convalescent COVID-19.

CDR3 sequence (DNA): TGTGCCACCAGTGAGGGCCAGTTGAACACTGAAGCTTTCTTT. Amino acids: CATSEGQLNTEAFF. V usage is TRBV24-1 and J usage is TRBJ1-1, with unresolved D. Germline V gene sequence: CDR1 KGHDR, CDR2 SFDVKD. There are 14 residues in the CDR3. V gave up 4 bases and J gave up 0 bases, with 8 bases separating them.